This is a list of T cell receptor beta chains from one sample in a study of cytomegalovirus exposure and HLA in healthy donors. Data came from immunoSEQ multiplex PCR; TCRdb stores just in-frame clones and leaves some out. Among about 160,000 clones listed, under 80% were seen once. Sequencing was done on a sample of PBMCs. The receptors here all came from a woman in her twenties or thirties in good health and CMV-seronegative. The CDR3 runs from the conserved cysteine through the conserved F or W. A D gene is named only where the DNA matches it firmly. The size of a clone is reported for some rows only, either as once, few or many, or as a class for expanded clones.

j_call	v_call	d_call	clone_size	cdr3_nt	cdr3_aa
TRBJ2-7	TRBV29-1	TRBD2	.	TGCAGCGTTGAAGGGGCTAGCGGGGGCCTCTACGAGCAGTACTTC	CSVEGASGGLYEQYF
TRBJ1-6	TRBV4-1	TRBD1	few	TGCGCCAGCAGCCCATCCGGACAGGGCGGTATGGTGGGTTCACCCCTCCACTTT	CASSPSGQGGMVGSPLHF
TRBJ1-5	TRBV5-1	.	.	TGCGCCAGCAGCTTGGGGACAAACACGGGGCCCCAGCATTTT	CASSLGTNTGPQHF
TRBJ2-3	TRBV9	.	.	TGTGCCAGCAGGTCCAGGGGAGCGGATACGCAGTATTTT	CASRSRGADTQYF
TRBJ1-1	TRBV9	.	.	TGTGCCAGCAGCGTAGGAGGGGGTCTCCCTGAAGCTTTCTTT	CASSVGGGLPEAFF
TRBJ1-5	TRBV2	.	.	TGTGCCAGCAAGGGAGGAATCCCGAATCAGCCCCAGCATTTT	CASKGGIPNQPQHF
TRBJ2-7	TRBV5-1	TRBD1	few	TGCGCCAGCAGCCGGGACAGTTTCTACGAGCAGTACTTC	CASSRDSFYEQYF
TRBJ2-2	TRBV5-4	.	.	TGTGCCAGCAACCCTGGGGGCCCGAACACCGGGGAGCTGTTTTTT	CASNPGGPNTGELFF
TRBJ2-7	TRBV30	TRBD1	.	TGTGCCTGGAGATCCGGGACAGGGGCGTCCGGCGAGCAGTACTTC	CAWRSGTGASGEQYF
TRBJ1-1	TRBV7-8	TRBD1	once	TGTGCCAGCAGCTACGACAGGGGCACTGAAGCTTTCTTT	CASSYDRGTEAFF
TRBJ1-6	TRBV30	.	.	TGTGCCTGGGACCTGGCCGAGGGTTCACCCCTCCACTTT	CAWDLAEGSPLHF
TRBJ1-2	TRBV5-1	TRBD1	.	TGCGCCAGCAGCTTGACGGGACAGGGGGATCGGGGCTATGGCTACACCTTC	CASSLTGQGDRGYGYTF
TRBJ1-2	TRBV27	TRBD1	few	TGTGCCAGCAGTTTAGCGTCGGGACAGGAAAGCTACACCTTC	CASSLASGQESYTF
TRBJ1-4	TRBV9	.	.	TGTGCCAGCAGCGCAACAGGGCGTGAACTGTTTTTT	CASSATGRELFF
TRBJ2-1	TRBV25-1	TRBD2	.	TGTGCCAGCAGTGAATACGGGGGGGGGCAGCAGTTCTTC	CASSEYGGGQQFF
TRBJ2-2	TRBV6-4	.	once	TGTGCCACCTGGGACATGAACACCGGGGAGCTGTTTTTT	CATWDMNTGELFF
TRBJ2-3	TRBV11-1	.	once	TGTGCCAGCAGCCTCGGTACAGCGCGGGGCACAGATACGCAGTATTTT	CASSLGTARGTDTQYF
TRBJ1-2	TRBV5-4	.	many	TGTGCCAGCAGCGCGGGGCTTGGTGGGGGAGGCTATGGCTACACCTTC	CASSAGLGGGGYGYTF